The text below deals with one T cell receptor beta chain. V lost 2 bases and J lost 13, with 18 bases in between. The CDR3 extends over 14 amino acids. Germline V gives CDR1 SGHAT, CDR2 FQDESV (reference sequence). The data stem from a study of blood T cells in healthy people across ages. Primed by a sample-barcoded 5' primer and a J-beta primer mix, a second PCR proceeded for 7 to 11 cycles. A 12-random-nucleotide template-switch adaptor tagged each cDNA molecule. One entry per CDR3 protein, called by TCRdb with MiXCR from the 5' RACE reads. The table shows about 640,000 distinct CDR3 sequences, with under 30% occurring only once. In terms of origin and age, donors were healthy Caucasian individuals from Russia aged roughly 6 to 95. Every donor contributed about 10 milliliters of peripheral blood by blood draw.

Sequencing input: blood. This chain connects TRBV11-1 to TRBJ2-1; D call uncertain. This TCR was recovered from a woman of 80 years or more in good health. The CDR3 DNA reads TGTGCCAGCAGCTTACGTTTACTCGGAGACAATCAGTTCTTC. As protein: CASSLRLLGDNQFF.